Detailed here is one T cell receptor (beta chain). Antigen: not known. Libraries were prepared by immunoSEQ multiplex PCR; TCRdb keeps only in-frame clonotypes and omits some of them. The data contain around 2,000 clones, 82% of them singletons. This sample is part of a study of high-grade serous ovarian cancer treatment subgroups. Study in general: Each sample yielded on average around 7,000 unique TCR beta rearrangements from some 14,000 reads. The study, taken as a whole, reports: Same-patient tumor repertoires overlapped at roughly 0.1 to 0.79; different patients barely overlapped. Without spatial data, bulk sequencing limits insight into HGSC tumor diversity. TCR relatedness rose with neoantigen level and trended with mutation load.

The germline gives CDR1 SGHRS, CDR2 YFSETQ. Unmatched junction bases numbered 9, after V lost 1 base and J lost 7 bases. The CDR3 is made up of 17 amino acids. The tumor samples were collected prior to definitive surgery or chemotherapy. Sequences were obtained from tumor tissue. The origin of this receptor is a human donor with high-grade serous ovarian cancer. The chain links TRBV5-1 to TRBJ1-6; 9 bases align to TRBD1. The CDR3 protein is CASSLTLDRGGNSPLHF. For the CDR3, the DNA is TGCGCCAGCAGCTTGACCCTAGACAGGGGGGGCAATTCACCCCTCCACTTT.